Sequencing of this TCR beta chain was carried out in a study of beta chain features in type 1 diabetes. At the level of the study: When patients were set against healthy donors, age, gender and cell yields were similar. General observations from the study: Comparison showed that naive, central memory and Treg TCRB repertoires appeared more similar among patients than among healthy donors. Type 1 diabetes patients had TCRB CDR3s that were shorter (moderately but significantly so) in all four CD4+ subsets.

By way of CD45RO/CCR7/CD25/CD127/CD95/CD27, the CD4+ regulatory, stem cell-like memory, central memory and naive cells were sorted. With respect to this clone: Its matching antigen is unknown.

cDNA synthesis used the whole RNA isolate, giving expressed TCRB sequences. TCRdb keeps only in-frame clones here, not all; method: immunoSEQ multiplex PCR. In the table there are roughly 340,000 clones, approximately 12% of which are singletons. Looked up from germline, CDR1 is MNHEY and CDR2 is SMNVEV (reference sequence). This CDR3 region has 13 residues. Trimming stripped 8 bases from V and 5 bases from J, with 13 bases between. Material: naive CD4+ T cells from blood. This sequence joins TRBV27 and TRBJ1-5; perhaps TRBD1 as D (5 bases). This clonotype was sampled from a woman between 18 and 29 years old with type 1 diabetes. CDR3 protein: CASGGGRYQPQHF. The DNA for the CDR3 is TGTGCCAGCGGGGGGGGAAGATATCAGCCCCAGCATTTT.